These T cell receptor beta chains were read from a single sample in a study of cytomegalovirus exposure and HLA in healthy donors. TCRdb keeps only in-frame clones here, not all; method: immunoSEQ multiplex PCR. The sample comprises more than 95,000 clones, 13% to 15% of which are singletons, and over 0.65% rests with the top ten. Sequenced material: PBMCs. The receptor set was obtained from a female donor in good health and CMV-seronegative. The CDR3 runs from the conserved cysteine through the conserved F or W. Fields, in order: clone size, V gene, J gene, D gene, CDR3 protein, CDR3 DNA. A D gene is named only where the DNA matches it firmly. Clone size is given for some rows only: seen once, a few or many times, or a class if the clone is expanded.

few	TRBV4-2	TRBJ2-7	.	CASSQDMFSDSYEQYF	TGTGCCAGCAGCCAAGATATGTTCAGCGACTCCTACGAGCAGTACTTC
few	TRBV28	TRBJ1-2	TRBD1	CASSLLLGGDYGYTF	TGTGCCAGCAGTTTATTGTTAGGGGGCGATTATGGCTACACCTTC
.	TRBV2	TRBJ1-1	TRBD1	CASSGPREGASEAFF	TGTGCCAGCAGTGGACCCCGGGAGGGGGCTTCTGAAGCTTTCTTT
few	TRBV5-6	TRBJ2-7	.	CASSPQGPSEQYF	TGTGCCAGCAGTCCACAGGGCCCATCCGAGCAGTACTTC
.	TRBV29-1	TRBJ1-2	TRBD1	CSVKGTDYGYTF	TGCAGCGTTAAGGGGACAGACTATGGCTACACCTTC
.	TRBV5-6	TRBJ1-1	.	CAASGGALNTEAFF	TGTGCCGCAAGCGGGGGGGCACTGAACACTGAAGCTTTCTTT
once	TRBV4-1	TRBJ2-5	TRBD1	CASSQGRTGGQETQYF	TGCGCCAGCAGCCAAGGGAGGACAGGGGGGCAAGAGACCCAGTACTTC
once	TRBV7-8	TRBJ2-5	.	CASSLPTRLETQYF	TGTGCCAGCAGCTTACCGACTAGATTAGAGACCCAGTACTTC
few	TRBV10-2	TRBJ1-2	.	CASSGAANYGYTF	TGCGCCAGCAGTGGGGCAGCTAACTATGGCTACACCTTC
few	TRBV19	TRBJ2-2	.	CASSILNTGELFF	TGTGCCAGTAGTATACTCAACACCGGGGAGCTGTTTTTT
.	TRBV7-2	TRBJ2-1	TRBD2	CASSLTFWSSGDEQFF	TGTGCCAGCAGCTTAACGTTTTGGTCTAGCGGGGATGAGCAGTTCTTC
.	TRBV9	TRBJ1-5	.	CASSPDSNQPQNF	TGTGCCAGCAGCCCAGATAGCAATCAGCCCCAGAATTTT
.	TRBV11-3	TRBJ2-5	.	CASSSRGLGAQETQYF	TGTGCCAGCAGCTCCAGGGGTTTGGGGGCCCAAGAGACCCAGTACTTC
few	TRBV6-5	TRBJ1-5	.	CASRTGVSNQPQHF	TGTGCCAGTCGGACGGGGGTTAGCAATCAGCCCCAGCATTTT
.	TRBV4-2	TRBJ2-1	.	CASSREGEQFF	TGTGCCAGCAGCCGTGAGGGCGAGCAGTTCTTC
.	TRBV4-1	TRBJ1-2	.	CASSQGSRGNYGYTF	TGCGCCAGCAGCCAAGGTTCCCGCGGAAACTATGGCTACACCTTC
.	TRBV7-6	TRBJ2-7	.	CASSLASSYEQYF	TGTGCCAGCAGCTTAGCGTCATCCTACGAGCAGTACTTC
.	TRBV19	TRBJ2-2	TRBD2	CASRTSGGNTGELFF	TGTGCCAGTAGGACTAGCGGGGGGAACACCGGGGAGCTGTTTTTT
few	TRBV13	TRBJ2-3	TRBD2	CASRLSVAGTSGRVRGDTQYF	TGTGCCAGCAGACTATCTGTTGCCGGGACTAGCGGGAGAGTCCGCGGAGATACGCAGTATTTT
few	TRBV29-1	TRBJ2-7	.	CSVASRSYEQYF	TGCAGCGTTGCGTCCAGATCCTACGAGCAGTACTTC
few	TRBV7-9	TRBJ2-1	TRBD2	CASSAETSGGPYNEQFF	TGTGCCAGCAGCGCCGAGACTAGCGGGGGGCCCTACAATGAGCAGTTCTTC
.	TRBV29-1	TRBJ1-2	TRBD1	CSVGQGHGYTF	TGCAGCGTGGGACAGGGACATGGCTACACCTTC
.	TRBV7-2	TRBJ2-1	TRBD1	CASSLRGQINEQFF	TGTGCCAGCAGCTTAAGGGGACAGATTAATGAGCAGTTCTTC
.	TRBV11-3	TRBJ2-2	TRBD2	CASSLDRWEGIYTGELFF	TGTGCCAGCAGCTTAGATCGATGGGAGGGTATCTACACCGGGGAGCTGTTTTTT
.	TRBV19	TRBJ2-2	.	CASSEFRGTGELFF	TGTGCCAGTAGTGAATTCCGGGGCACCGGGGAGCTGTTTTTT
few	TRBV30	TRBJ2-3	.	CAWSSPSELADTQYF	TGTGCCTGGAGTTCCCCATCGGAGCTTGCAGATACGCAGTATTTT
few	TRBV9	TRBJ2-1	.	CASSAPDSPEASYNEQFF	TGTGCCAGCAGCGCCCCGGACTCCCCGGAGGCCTCCTACAATGAGCAGTTCTTC
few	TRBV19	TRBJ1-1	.	CASSNRVGDTEAFF	TGTGCCAGTAGCAACAGGGTGGGGGACACTGAAGCTTTCTTT